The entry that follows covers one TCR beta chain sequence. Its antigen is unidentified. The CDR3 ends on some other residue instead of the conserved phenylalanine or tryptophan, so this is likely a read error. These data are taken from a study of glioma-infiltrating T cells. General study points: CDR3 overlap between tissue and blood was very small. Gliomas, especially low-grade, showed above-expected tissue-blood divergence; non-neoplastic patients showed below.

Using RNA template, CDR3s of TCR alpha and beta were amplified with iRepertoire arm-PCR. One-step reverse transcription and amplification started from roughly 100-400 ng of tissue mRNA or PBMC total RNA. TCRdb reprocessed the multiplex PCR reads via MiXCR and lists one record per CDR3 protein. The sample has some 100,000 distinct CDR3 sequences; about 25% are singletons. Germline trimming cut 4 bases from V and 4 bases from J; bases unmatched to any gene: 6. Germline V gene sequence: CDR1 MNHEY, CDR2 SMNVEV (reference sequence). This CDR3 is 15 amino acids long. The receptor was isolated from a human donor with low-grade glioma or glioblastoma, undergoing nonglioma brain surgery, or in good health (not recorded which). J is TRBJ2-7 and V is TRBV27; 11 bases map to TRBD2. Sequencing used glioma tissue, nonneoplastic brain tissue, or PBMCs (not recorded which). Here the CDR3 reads CASSSSSGRMYEQYL. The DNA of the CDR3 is TGTGCCAGCAGTTCCTCTAGCGGGAGGATGTACGAGCAGTACCTC.